Below, one T cell receptor beta chain is given with its context. No antigen is known for it. This record belongs to a study of cytomegalovirus exposure and HLA in healthy donors. Primers: 60 Vbeta forward and 13 Jbeta reverse. Repertoires were generated with immunoSEQ multiplex PCR, while TCRdb's copy carries only in-frame clones and drops some. The table lists more than 60,000 clones, 70% to 80% of them singletons. V was clipped by 5 bases and J by 4 bases, with 3 bases between them. The CDR3 runs 12 residues. Germline assignment: CDR1 MDHEN and CDR2 SYDVKM. Regarding the study as a whole: Apparent HLA restriction characterized most CMV-associated TCR beta chains in a later analysis.

This TCR derives from a man aged 40-55 years in good health and CMV-seropositive. The sample comprised PBMCs. The V call is TRBV28, the J call TRBJ1-6; D is ambiguous. The CDR3 here is CASSVYNSPLHF. The CDR3 DNA is TGTGCCAGCAGTGTATATAATTCACCCCTCCACTTT.